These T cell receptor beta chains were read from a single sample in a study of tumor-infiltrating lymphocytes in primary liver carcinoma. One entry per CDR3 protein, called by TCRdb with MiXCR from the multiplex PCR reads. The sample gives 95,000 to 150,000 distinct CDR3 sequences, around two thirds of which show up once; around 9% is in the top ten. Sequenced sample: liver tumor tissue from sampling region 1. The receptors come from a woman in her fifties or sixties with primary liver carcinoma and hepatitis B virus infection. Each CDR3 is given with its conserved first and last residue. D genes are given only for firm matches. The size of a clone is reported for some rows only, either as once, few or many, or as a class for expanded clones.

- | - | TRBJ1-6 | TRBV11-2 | TGTGCCAACAGCTTAGATCCGGGGACTCGCTCACCCCTCCACTTT | CANSLDPGTRSPLHF
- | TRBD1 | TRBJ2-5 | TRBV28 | TGTGCCAGCAGTTTACCTGACAGGGTAGAGACCCAGTACTTC | CASSLPDRVETQYF
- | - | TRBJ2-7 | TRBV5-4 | TGTGCCAGCAGCTTGGTTGGGGGGACCAGAGTCCTACGCGTGCAGTGCTTC | CASSLVGGTRVLRVQCF
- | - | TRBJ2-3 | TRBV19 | TGTGCCAGTAGGATCACAGATACGCAGTATTTT | CASRITDTQYF
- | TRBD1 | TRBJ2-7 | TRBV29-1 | TGCAGCGCGCAGGACAGGGGGCGTGTCTCGGAGCAGTACTTT | CSAQDRGRVSEQYF
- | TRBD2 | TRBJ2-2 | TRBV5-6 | TGTGCCAGCAGCTTAGAACTAGCGGCGAACACCGGGGAGTTGTTTTTT | CASSLELAANTGELFF
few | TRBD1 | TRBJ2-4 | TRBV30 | TGTGCCAGCCGACGACAGGGTATAAACATTCAGTACTTC | CASRRQGINIQYF
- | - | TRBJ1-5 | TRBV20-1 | TGCAGTGCTAGAAAAGGGGGGAATAGCAATCAGCCCCAGCATTTT | CSARKGGNSNQPQHF
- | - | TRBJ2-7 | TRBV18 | TGTGCCAGCTCCCCTGAGGCTGAAGGGGAGCAGTGCTTC | CASSPEAEGEQCF
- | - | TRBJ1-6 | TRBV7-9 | TGTGCCAACAGCTTAGGGGTCGGGGGTTGGGATAATTCACCCCTCCACTTT | CANSLGVGGWDNSPLHF
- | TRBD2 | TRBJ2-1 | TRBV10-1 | TGTACCAGCAGTCCAGGGACTAGCGGGAGAGGTGAGCAGTTCTTC | CTSSPGTSGRGEQFF
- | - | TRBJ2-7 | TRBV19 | TGTGCCAGTAGTAACGGTGATAGGCAGTACTTC | CASSNGDRQYF
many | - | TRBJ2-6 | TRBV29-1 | TGCAGCGCCCGTAAGTCTGGGGCCAACGTCCTGACTTTC | CSARKSGANVLTF
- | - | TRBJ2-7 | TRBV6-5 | TGTGCCAGCAGTTACAGCCAGGCGGCCTACGAGCAATACTTC | CASSYSQAAYEQYF
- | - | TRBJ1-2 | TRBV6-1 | TGTCCCACCAGTGAAGCAGCCTCCTATGGCTACACCTTC | CPTSEAASYGYTF
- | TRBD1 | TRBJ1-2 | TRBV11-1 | TGTGCCAGCAGTTTAGCGGTCGGACAGGGCTATGGCCACACCTTC | CASSLAVGQGYGHTF
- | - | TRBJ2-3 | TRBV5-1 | TGCGCCAGCAGCTTGAGTCACACAGGACGGTATCAAGATACGCAGTATTTT | CASSLSHTGRYQDTQYF
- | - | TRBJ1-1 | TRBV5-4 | TGCGCCAGCAGCCTCGGACTTGGGCGGGAGGACACTGAAGCTTTCTTT | CASSLGLGREDTEAFF
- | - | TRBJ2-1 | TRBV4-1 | TGCGCCAGCAGCCAAGAAATTGCTCCCTACAATGAGCAGTTCTTC | CASSQEIAPYNEQFF
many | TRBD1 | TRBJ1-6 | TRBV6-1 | TGTGCCAGCAGTTCCCCCCTCGGACAGGGGGCCTCACCCCTCCACTTT | CASSSPLGQGASPLHF
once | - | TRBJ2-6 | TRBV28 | TGTGCCAGCAGCCGACCGGAATCTGAGGTCAACGTCCTGACTTTC | CASSRPESEVNVLTF
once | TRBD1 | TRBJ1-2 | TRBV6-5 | TGTGCCAGCAGACCCTGGGGACAGAGGGCGCGAGGGATGAACTATGGCTATACCTTC | CASRPWGQRARGMNYGYTF
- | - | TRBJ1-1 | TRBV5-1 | TGCGCCAGCAGCCCGGGCAAGGGGCGCTTGGACACTGAAGCTTTCTTT | CASSPGKGRLDTEAFF
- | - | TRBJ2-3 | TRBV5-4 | TGTGCCAGCACCGTGGAGGACAGTCAAGATACGCAGTATTTT | CASTVEDSQDTQYF
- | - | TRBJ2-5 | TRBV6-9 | TGTGCCAGCAGTTACTTTGGCGGACCTACTCAAGAGACCCGGTACTTC | CASSYFGGPTQETRYF
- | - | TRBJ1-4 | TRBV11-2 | TGTGTCAGCAACTTAGGGGGGACGGAGGGAAAACTGTTTTTT | CVSNLGGTEGKLFF
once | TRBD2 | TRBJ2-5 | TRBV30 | TGTGCCCTAGCGGCTAGCCAGGAGACCCAGTACTTC | CALAASQETQYF
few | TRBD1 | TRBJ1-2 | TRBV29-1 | TGCAGCATTGAAGATGGCAGACAGGGGTTCTATGGCTACACCTTC | CSIEDGRQGFYGYTF
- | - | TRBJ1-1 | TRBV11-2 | TGTGCCAGCAGCCCCGGGATGGGGACACGAGAAGCTTTCTTT | CASSPGMGTREAFF
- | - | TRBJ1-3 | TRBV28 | TGTGCCAGCAGAATGACTTACTCTGGAAACACCATATATTTT | CASRMTYSGNTIYF
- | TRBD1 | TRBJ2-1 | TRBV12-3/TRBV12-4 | TGTGCCAGCATGTCTTACGGACAGGGTCTAGGTGAGCAGTTCTTC | CASMSYGQGLGEQFF
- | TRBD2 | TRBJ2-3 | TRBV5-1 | TGCGCCGGCCAAGCGGGAATCTTGACAGATACGCAGTATTTT | CAGQAGILTDTQYF
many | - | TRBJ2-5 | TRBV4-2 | TGTGCCAGCAGCCAAGAAATCGGGGGGACCCAGTACTTC | CASSQEIGGTQYF
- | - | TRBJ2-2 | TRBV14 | TGTGCCAGCAGCCAATTACTAGCCGCGAACACCGGGGAGCTGTTTTTT | CASSQLLAANTGELFF
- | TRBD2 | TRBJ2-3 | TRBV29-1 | TGCGGCGGTGTGGGAGGGATCGGGACAGATACGCAGTATTTT | CGGVGGIGTDTQYF
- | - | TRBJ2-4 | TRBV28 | TGTTCCAGCAGTTCTCCAAGCGGAGTACACATTCAGTACTTC | CSSSSPSGVHIQYF
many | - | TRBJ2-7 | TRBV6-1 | TGTGCCAGCATACGAGACATAGACTACGAGCAGTACTTC | CASIRDIDYEQYF
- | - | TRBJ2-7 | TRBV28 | TGTACCAGCAGTTCAGGATACAAGCAGTACTTC | CTSSSGYKQYF
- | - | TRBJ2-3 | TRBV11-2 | TGTGCCAGCAGCTCAACCAGGTTACAGCGGGCAGATATGCAGTATTTT | CASSSTRLQRADMQYF
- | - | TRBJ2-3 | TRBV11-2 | TGTGTCAGCAGCTTAGTCACAGGACTAACAGATACGCAGTATTTT | CVSSLVTGLTDTQYF
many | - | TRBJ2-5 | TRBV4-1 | TGCGCCAGCAGCCAAAGGCTATCAGAGACCCAGTACTTC | CASSQRLSETQYF
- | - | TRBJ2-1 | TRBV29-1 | TGCAGCGTTGAAGATCTGAAGGGTTACAATGATCTGTTCTTC | CSVEDLKGYNDLFF
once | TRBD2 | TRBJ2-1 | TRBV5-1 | TGCGCCAGCAGCCTAACTAGCGGGATAGGCAATGAGCACTTCTTC | CASSLTSGIGNEHFF
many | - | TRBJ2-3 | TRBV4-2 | TGTGCCAGCAGCCACGGGATAAGTGGACTCACAGATACGCAGTATTTT | CASSHGISGLTDTQYF
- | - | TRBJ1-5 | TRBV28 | TGTGCCGGCAGCCAGGGACTATATAGCAACCAGCCCCAGCATTTT | CAGSQGLYSNQPQHF
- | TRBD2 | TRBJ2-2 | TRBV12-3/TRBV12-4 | TGTGCCAGCAGTTTCGGTAGCGGGGGCCCTCGCGGCGGGGAGATGTTTTTT | CASSFGSGGPRGGEMFF
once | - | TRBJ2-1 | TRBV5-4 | TGTGCCAGCAGCTCTCCTAGAAGGCACAATGAGCAGTTCTTC | CASSSPRRHNEQFF
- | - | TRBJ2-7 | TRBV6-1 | TGTGCCAGCAGTGACCCAGGTGGTAACTCATACGAGCAGTACTTC | CASSDPGGNSYEQYF
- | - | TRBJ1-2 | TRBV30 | TGTGCCTGGAGTTCGGCAGACCATGGCTACACCTTC | CAWSSADHGYTF
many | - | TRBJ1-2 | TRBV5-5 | TGTGCCAGCAGCTTCTCGGGCGGGAGTCGGGATGGCTACACCTTC | CASSFSGGSRDGYTF
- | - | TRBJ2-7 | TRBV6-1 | TGTGCCAGCAGTGAAGCGCTGGGCGGGGACGAGCAGTACTTC | CASSEALGGDEQYF
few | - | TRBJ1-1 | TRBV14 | TGTGCCAGCAGCCAAGTAGGTGAACCTTTCTTT | CASSQVGEPFF